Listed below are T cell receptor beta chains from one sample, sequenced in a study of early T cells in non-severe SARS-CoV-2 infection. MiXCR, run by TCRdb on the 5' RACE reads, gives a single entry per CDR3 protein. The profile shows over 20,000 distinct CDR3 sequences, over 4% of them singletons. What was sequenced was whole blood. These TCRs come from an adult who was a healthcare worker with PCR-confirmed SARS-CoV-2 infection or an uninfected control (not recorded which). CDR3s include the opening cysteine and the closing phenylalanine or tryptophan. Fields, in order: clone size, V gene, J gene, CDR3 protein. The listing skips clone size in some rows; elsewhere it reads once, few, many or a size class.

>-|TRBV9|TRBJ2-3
CASSVGGTPTDTQYF
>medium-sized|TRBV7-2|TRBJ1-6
CASSPEHNNSPLHF
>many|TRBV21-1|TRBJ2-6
CASSEDSNSGANVLTF
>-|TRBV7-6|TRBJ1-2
CASSPMEGQLSFYGYTF
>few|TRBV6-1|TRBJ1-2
CASSEIQGFGYTF
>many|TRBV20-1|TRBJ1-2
CSAPGWGEGYTF
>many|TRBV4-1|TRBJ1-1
CASSMRQGYGTEAFF
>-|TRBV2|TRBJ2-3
CASSERERGKGDTQYF
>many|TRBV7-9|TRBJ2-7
CASSPGDRFGYEQYF
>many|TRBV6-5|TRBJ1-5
CASSTGQVHSNQPQHF
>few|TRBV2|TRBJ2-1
CASSEMSGFNEQFF
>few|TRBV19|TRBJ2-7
CASSTTRGSSYEQYF
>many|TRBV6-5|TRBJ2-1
CASASPLGDEQFF
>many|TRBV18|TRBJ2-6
CASSRGQGSSGANVLTF
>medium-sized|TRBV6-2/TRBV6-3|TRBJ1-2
CASEDRNYGYTF
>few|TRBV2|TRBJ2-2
CASNPDAAGELFF
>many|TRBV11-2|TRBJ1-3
CASRPLTDFGNTIYF
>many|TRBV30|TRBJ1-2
CAWSPDSLGYTF
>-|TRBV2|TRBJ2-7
CASSQLWTSSYEQYF
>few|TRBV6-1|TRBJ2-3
CASSELDTQYF
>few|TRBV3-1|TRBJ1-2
CASSQEALQGIDGYTF
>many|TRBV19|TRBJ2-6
CASSTGTAPGANVLTF
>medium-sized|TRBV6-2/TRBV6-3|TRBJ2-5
CASSFGETQYF
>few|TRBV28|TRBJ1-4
CASSTPNRDGFEKLFF
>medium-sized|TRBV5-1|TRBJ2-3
CASSNPTYNTQYF
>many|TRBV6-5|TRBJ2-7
CASSSGSRREQYF
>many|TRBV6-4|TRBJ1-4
CASSPGTGENEKLFF
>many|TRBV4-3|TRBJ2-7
CASSQDLRQSTYEQYF
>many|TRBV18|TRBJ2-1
CASSLLDRDYNEQFF
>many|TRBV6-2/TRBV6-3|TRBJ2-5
CASSYGGNRGGETQYF
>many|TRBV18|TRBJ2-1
CASSSSPSYNEQFF
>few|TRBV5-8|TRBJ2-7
CASSLWDRDEQYF
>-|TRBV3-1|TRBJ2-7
CASSQRSGHAYEQYF
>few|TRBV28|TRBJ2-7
CASSRTQRERNYEQYF
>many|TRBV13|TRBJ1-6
CASSQSTGSYNSPLHF
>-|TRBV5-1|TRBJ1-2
CASSLGTGNYGYTF
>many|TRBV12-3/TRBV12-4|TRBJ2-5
CASSQNRVRETQYF
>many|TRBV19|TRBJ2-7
CASSRAGTSLSYEQYF
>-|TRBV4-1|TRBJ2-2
CASSQAGAGELFF
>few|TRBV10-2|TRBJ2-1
CASTDPGSNEQFF
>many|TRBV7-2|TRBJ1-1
CASSLGGVWTEAFF
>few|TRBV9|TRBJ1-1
CASSVSRDTEAFF
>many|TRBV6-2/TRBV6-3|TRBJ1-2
CASSRAARQGDYGYTF
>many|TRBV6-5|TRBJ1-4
CASRRTAATNEKLFF
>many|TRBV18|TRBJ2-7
CASSPPYGGVNEQYF
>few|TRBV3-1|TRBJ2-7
CASSHPGQGTYEQYF
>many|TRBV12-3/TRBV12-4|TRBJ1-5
CASTLGDRGYQPQHF
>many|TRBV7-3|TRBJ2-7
CASSLGTTPYEQYF
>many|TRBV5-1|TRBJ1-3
CASSLSTGTSGNTIYF
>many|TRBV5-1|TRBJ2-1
CASSLGTTYNEQFF
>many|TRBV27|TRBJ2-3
CASRQTSGIDTQYF